Presented here are 23 T cell receptor beta chains from one specimen sequenced in a study of vaccination effects on CD4 cells after COVID-19. These receptors' antigens are unknown. Generated by immunoSEQ multiplex PCR, the TCRdb table keeps only in-frame clones and is missing some. The sample holds approximately 70,000 clones, about four fifths seen once. Antigen-specific CD4+ T cells were expanded (with viral peptide pools) by the ViraFEST assay ahead of sequencing. Following 10 days of culture, CD4+ T cells were isolated. Recipients of the vaccine had no prior SARS-CoV-2 infection and negative nucleocapsid antibodies. Sequenced material: CD4+ T cells from PBMCs cultured with HCoV-NL63 spike peptides, taken before COVID-19 vaccination. The receptors here all came from a human donor who received a COVID-19 vaccine.

This chain connects TRBV5-1 to TRBJ2-6; perhaps TRBD1 as D (6 bases). The CDR3 runs 18 residues. Germline values: CDR1 SGHRS, CDR2 YFSETQ. Trimming pared 4 bases from V and 4 bases from J, leaving 21 bases between. CDR3 sequence: CASSIRQASSEGANVLTF. The CDR3 DNA sequence: TGCGCCAGCAGCATAAGACAGGCCTCCTCGGAAGGGGCCAACGTCCTGACTTTC.

The rearrangement links TRBV6-5 to TRBJ1-5; TRBD1 matches 7 bases. V lost 6 bases and J lost 6; bases outside the gene matches: 5. CDR1 and CDR2 from the germline V gene are MNHEY and SVGAGI. CDR3 length equals 13 residues. CDR3 sequence (DNA): TGTGCCAGCAGAAAGGGGGCCAGTCAGCCCCAGCATTTT. It specifies CASRKGASQPQHF.

The V call is TRBV14, the J call TRBJ1-2, with D maybe TRBD1 (5 bases). Germline CDR1 reads SGHDN; CDR2 reads FVKESK. The CDR3 covers 14 residues. V dropped 0 bases and J dropped 5 bases, with 10 bases sitting between them. This chain's CDR3 is CASSQDLGLYGYTF. The CDR3 DNA follows: TGTGCCAGCAGCCAAGATTTGGGGCTATATGGCTACACCTTC. Looking up the rest from reference TRBV14 and TRBJ1-2 gives the full variable domain: EAGVTQFPSHSVIEKGQTVTLRCDPISGHDNLYWYRRVMGKEIKFLLHFVKESKQDESGMPNNRFLAERTGGTYSTLKVQPAELEDSGVYFCASSQDLGLYGYTFGSGTRLTVV.

This clone has more than one count but fewer than ten. This rearrangement joins TRBV6-5 to TRBJ1-5; D is possibly TRBD1 (5 bases). Germline V gene data show CDR1 as MNHEY and CDR2 as SVGAGI. Between the trimmed V and J ends, which lost 7 bases and 2 bases, there was a span of 15 bases. The CDR3 runs to 15 residues. The CDR3, as DNA: TGTGCCAGCAAGGGGCAGGGTGGCGGCAATCAGCCCCAGCATTTT. Translated: CASKGQGGGNQPQHF.

The rearrangement joins TRBV28 to TRBJ1-1; no definite D call. CDR3 length: 15 residues. V gave up 7 bases and J gave up 0 bases, with 15 bases separating them. CDR1 is MDHEN, CDR2 SYDVKM, per germline. The CDR3 region is CASTLPSGVNTEAFF. CDR3 DNA sequence: TGTGCCAGCACTCTCCCGAGTGGAGTGAACACTGAAGCTTTCTTT.

The chain is built from TRBV2 and TRBJ2-3; 10 nucleotides align to TRBD2. Trimming at V came to 0 bases and at J to 5 bases, leaving 8 bases not matched to a gene. Germline-derived CDR1 and CDR2 are SNHLY and FYNNEI. The CDR3 is made up of 17 amino acids. CDR3 DNA sequence: TGTGCCAGCAGTGAAGCGCTTACAGCGGGGGGGCTAGATACGCAGTATTTT. Its protein is CASSEALTAGGLDTQYF.

This CDR3 reads CASGEGVTEAFF. CDR3 nucleotide sequence: TGCGCCAGTGGAGAGGGGGTCACTGAAGCTTTCTTT. The chain combines TRBV5-1 with TRBJ1-1; D is possibly TRBD1 (6 bases). This CDR3 has 12 amino acids. CDR1 and CDR2 from the germline V gene are SGHRS and YFSETQ. Trimming cost V 8 bases and J 4 bases, with 12 bases left between them. Looking up the rest from reference TRBV5-1 and TRBJ1-1 gives the full variable domain: KAGVTQTPRYLIKTRGQQVTLSCSPISGHRSVSWYQQTPGQGLQFLFEYFSETQRNKGNFPGRFSGRQFSNSRSEMNVSTLELGDSALYLCASGEGVTEAFFGQGTRLTVV.

CDR3 sequence (DNA): TGCGCCAGCAGCTCTCTAAGCGGGGGCCCGAACACCGGGGAGCTGTTTTTT. Translated: CASSSLSGGPNTGELFF. The chain is built from TRBV5-1 and TRBJ2-2; TRBD2 matches at 8 bases. Germline V gene lookup returns CDR1 SGHRS and CDR2 YFSETQ. CDR3 size: 17 residues. V gave up 3 bases and J gave up 0 bases; unmatched junction bases: 7.

The chain links TRBV28 to TRBJ1-5, with 10 bases aligning to TRBD1. CDR3 length: 15 amino acids. Germline CDR1 is MDHEN and CDR2 is SYDVKM. V shed 5 bases, J shed 5 bases, and the junction held 6 bases outside the gene matches. CDR3 bases: TGTGCCAGCAGTCCGACGACAGGGGGCTATCAGCCCCAGCATTTT. It codes for CASSPTTGGYQPQHF.

This chain connects TRBV5-1 to TRBJ1-2; 7 positions match TRBD1. Germline trimming cut 4 bases from V and 9 bases from J; bases unmatched to any gene: 12. The CDR3 is made up of 14 amino acids. From germline, CDR1 is SGHRS and CDR2 YFSETQ. The CDR3: CASSLTTGEGRYTF. Written as DNA, the CDR3 is TGCGCCAGCAGCCTCACCACAGGGGAGGGACGCTACACCTTC.

This clone was seen only a few times. The chain links TRBV12-3 or TRBV12-4 to TRBJ1-6; D unclear. The germline V and J ends were trimmed by 7 bases and 11 bases, with 15 bases remaining between them. This CDR3 comprises 13 residues. CDR3 sequence reads: CASISDAGAPLHF. As DNA, the CDR3 is TGTGCCAGCATTTCGGACGCTGGGGCACCCCTCCACTTT.

The chain combines TRBV18 with TRBJ2-7; D is perhaps TRBD1 (6 bases). Germline V CDR1 and CDR2: KGHSH, LQKENI. Trimming cost V 4 bases and J 2 bases, with 18 bases left between them. The CDR3 length is 16 residues. The CDR3 DNA reads TGTGCCAGCTCACTTACCGGATTAGAGGGGGCCTACGAGCAGTACGTC. Translated, it gives CASSLTGLEGAYEQYV.

The chain recombines TRBV6-5 with TRBJ1-4; D is uncertain. In germline, CDR1 is MNHEY, CDR2 SVGAGI. The CDR3 is made up of 12 amino acids. V was trimmed by 6 bases and J by 8 bases, leaving 10 bases between them. The CDR3 region is CASRAVAEKLFF. DNA for the CDR3: TGTGCCAGCAGGGCGGTAGCCGAAAAACTGTTTTTT.

The chain employs TRBV4-1 and TRBJ1-6; weak D call: TRBD1 (6 bases). CDR3 length: 15 amino acids. Germline V lookup: CDR1 MGHRA, CDR2 YSYEKL. V lost 0 bases and J lost 12, with 15 bases in between. CDR3 in DNA: TGCGCCAGCAGCCAAGAATCGGGGGGCTTAATACCCCTCCACTTT. Its translation: CASSQESGGLIPLHF.

The genes are TRBV5-1 and TRBJ1-2; 7 bases fit TRBD1. CDR3 size: 17 residues. CDR1 SGHRS and CDR2 YFSETQ come from the germline V gene. V was pared by 4 bases and J by 5 bases, with 17 bases of the junction left unmatched. Here the CDR3 reads CASSDPSTAGTAYGYTF. The DNA for the CDR3 is TGCGCCAGCAGCGATCCCTCTACCGCCGGGACAGCTTATGGCTACACCTTC.

The V and J genes are TRBV9 and TRBJ2-3; TRBD2 aligns across 9 bases. V was clipped by 4 bases and J by 2 bases; unmatched bases: 11. Per germline, CDR1 SGDLS and CDR2 YYNGEE. This CDR3 spans 17 amino acids. The CDR3 loop reads CASSPFGGGGVTDTQYF. CDR3 sequence (DNA): TGTGCCAGCAGCCCCTTTGGGGGCGGGGGGGTCACAGATACGCAGTATTTT.

This chain uses TRBV7-2 with TRBJ1-3; maybe TRBD1 (6 bases). The CDR3 runs to 15 residues. Germline loops: CDR1 SGHTA, CDR2 FQGNSA. V was cut by 5 bases and J by 8 bases, with 19 bases left in between. The CDR3 sequence is CASSQTGTPMDTIYF. CDR3 DNA sequence: TGTGCCAGCAGCCAAACCGGGACACCTATGGACACCATATATTTT.

The chain recombines TRBV5-1 with TRBJ2-2, with 12 bases fitting TRBD2. This CDR3 has 17 amino acids. The germline CDR1 and CDR2 sequences are SGHRS and YFSETQ. The J segment lost 3 bases and the V segment lost 3 bases, leaving 6 bases of the junction unmatched. CDR3 sequence (DNA): TGCGCCAGCAGCTCTCTAGCGGGGGGGCCGGACACCGGGGAGCTGTTTTTT. Translated, it gives CASSSLAGGPDTGELFF. Together with reference TRBV5-1 and TRBJ2-2, the CDR3 gives the full variable domain: KAGVTQTPRYLIKTRGQQVTLSCSPISGHRSVSWYQQTPGQGLQFLFEYFSETQRNKGNFPGRFSGRQFSNSRSEMNVSTLELGDSALYLCASSSLAGGPDTGELFFGEGSRLTVL.

The J gene is TRBJ2-3, the V gene TRBV10-1; 7 positions match TRBD2. This CDR3 spans 15 amino acids. CDR1 and CDR2 (germline): WNHNN, SYGVQD (reference sequence). J was trimmed by 4 bases and V by 0 bases; bases with no gene match: 4. CDR3 in amino acids: CASSESSAGADTQYF. CDR3 in DNA: TGCGCCAGCAGTGAGTCCTCGGCGGGGGCAGATACGCAGTATTTT.

This clone was detected only a few times. The chain recombines TRBV19 with TRBJ1-1; D call uncertain. V was pared by 10 bases and J by 1 base, with 13 bases between. Per the germline V gene, CDR1 is LNHDA and CDR2 is SQIVND (reference sequence). The CDR3 runs 13 residues. The CDR3 sequence: CATRRSANTEAFF. CDR3 nucleotides: TGTGCCACTAGGCGATCAGCGAACACTGAAGCTTTCTTT.

The chain combines TRBV29-1 with TRBJ1-3; D is unresolved. Germline CDR1 reads SQVTM; CDR2 reads ANQGSEA. V shed 7 bases and J shed 3 bases, with 7 bases lying between them. The length of the CDR3 is 11 residues. CDR3 nucleotide sequence: TGCAGCGCCCCGGTTGGAAACACCATATATTTT. The encoded protein is CSAPVGNTIYF.

The CDR3 coding sequence is TGTGCCAGCAGCCAAGGATCGTCAGCTAACTATGGCTACACCTTC. The encoded protein is CASSQGSSANYGYTF. The genes are TRBV3-1 (or the pseudogene TRBV3-2) and TRBJ1-2; D is unresolved. Germline-derived CDR1 and CDR2 are LGHDT and YNNKEL (reference sequence). This CDR3 comprises 15 residues. The V end was cut by 1 base, the J end by 0 bases, with 9 bases between.

V usage is TRBV9 and J usage is TRBJ2-1; 14 bases line up with TRBD2. The CDR3 is made up of 15 amino acids. Trimming at V came to 3 bases and at J to 12 bases, leaving 8 bases not matched to a gene. Germline assignment: CDR1 SGDLS and CDR2 YYNGEE. CDR3 protein: CASSARLAGGPGQFF. CDR3 coding DNA: TGTGCCAGCAGCGCCCGACTAGCGGGGGGGCCGGGGCAGTTCTTC.